The clone carrying this T cell receptor (beta chain) was observed a handful of times. Here immunoSEQ multiplex PCR was the method, and the copy in TCRdb shows in-frame clones only, minus some. This sample has 950,000 to 1,300,000 clones; approximately 76% occur once, and the top ten carry 1.4%. This sample stems from a study of shared clonotypes between healthy human individuals. The study separated CD4+ cells into CD45RA+ naive and CD45RA-negative memory subsets. This CDR3 comprises 12 residues. Germline-derived CDR1 and CDR2 are SGHTS and YDEGEE. The V gene lost 2 bases and the J gene lost 3 bases, with 5 bases spanning the gap.

V and J are TRBV5-8 and TRBJ1-2, with no clear D. The sample taken for sequencing was memory CD4+ T cells sorted from blood. The subset here: CD45RA-negative fraction. This TCR came from a man in his late teens or twenties in good health. CDR3: CASSLAHYGYTF. The CDR3 DNA is TGTGCCAGCAGCTTAGCCCACTATGGCTACACCTTC. Based on the CDR3 plus reference TRBV5-8 and TRBJ1-2, the full variable domain is EAGVTQSPTHLIKTRGQQATLRCSPISGHTSVYWYQQALGLGLQFLLWYDEGEERNRGNFPPRFSGRQFPNYSSELNVNALELEDSALYLCASSLAHYGYTFGSGTRLTVV.